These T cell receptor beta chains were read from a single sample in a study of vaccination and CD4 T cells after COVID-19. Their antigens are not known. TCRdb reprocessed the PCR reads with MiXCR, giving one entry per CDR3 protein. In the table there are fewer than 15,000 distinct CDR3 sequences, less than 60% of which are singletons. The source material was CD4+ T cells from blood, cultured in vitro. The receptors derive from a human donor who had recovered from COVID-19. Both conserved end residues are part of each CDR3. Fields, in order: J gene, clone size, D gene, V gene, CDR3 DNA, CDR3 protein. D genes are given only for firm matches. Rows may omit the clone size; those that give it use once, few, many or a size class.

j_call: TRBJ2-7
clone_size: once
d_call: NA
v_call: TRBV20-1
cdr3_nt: TGCAGTGCAATTAACAGTATACTCTCCTACGAGCAGTACTTC
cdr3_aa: CSAINSILSYEQYF

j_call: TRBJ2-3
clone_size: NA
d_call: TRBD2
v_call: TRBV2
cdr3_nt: TGTGCCAGCATAGGACTAGCGGGAACAGATACGCAGTATTTT
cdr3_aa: CASIGLAGTDTQYF

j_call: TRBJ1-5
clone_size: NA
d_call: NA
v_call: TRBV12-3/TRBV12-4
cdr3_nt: TGTGCCAGCAGTTTAGAGGGGGGTCGGAATCAGCCCCAGCATTTT
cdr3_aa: CASSLEGGRNQPQHF

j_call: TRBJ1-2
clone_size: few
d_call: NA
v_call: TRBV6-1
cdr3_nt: TGTGCCAGCAGTCTCGGACGGGGGGGTAGTGGCTACACCTTC
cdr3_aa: CASSLGRGGSGYTF

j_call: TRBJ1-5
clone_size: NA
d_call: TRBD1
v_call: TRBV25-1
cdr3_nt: TGTGCCAGCAGTGAATCAGGGGGCGCTCAGCCCCAGCATTTT
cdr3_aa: CASSESGGAQPQHF

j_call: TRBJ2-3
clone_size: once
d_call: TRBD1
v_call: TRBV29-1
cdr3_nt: TGCAGCGTCGGGCCCGGGACAGGGGAATACACAGATACGCAGTATTTT
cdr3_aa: CSVGPGTGEYTDTQYF

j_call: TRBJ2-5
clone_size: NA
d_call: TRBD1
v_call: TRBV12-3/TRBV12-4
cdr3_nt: TGTGCCAGCAGTTACAGGGGCCCGGGTCTTCAGGAGACCCAGTACTTC
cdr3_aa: CASSYRGPGLQETQYF

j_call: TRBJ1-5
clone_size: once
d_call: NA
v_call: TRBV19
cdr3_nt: TGTGCCAGTAGTATCGACAGGAACCCAAGGCAGCCCCAGCATTTT
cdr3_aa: CASSIDRNPRQPQHF

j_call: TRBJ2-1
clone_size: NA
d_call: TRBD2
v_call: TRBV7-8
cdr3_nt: TGTGCCAGCAGCCCCCGAGCTTCTAGCGGAGGAGGCAATGAGCAGTTCTTC
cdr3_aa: CASSPRASSGGGNEQFF

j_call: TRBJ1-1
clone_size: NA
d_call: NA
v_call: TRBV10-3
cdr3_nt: TGTGCCATCAGTACACCGAACACTGAAGCTTTCTTT
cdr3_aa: CAISTPNTEAFF

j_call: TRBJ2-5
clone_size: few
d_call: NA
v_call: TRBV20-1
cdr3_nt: TGCAGTGCTGAGGTAGTCCAAGAGACCCAGTACTTC
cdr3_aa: CSAEVVQETQYF

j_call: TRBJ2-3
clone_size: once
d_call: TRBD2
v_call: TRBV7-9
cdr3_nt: TGTGCCAGCAGCCAAATGACTAGCGGGAGTAGCCCGCAGTATTTT
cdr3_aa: CASSQMTSGSSPQYF

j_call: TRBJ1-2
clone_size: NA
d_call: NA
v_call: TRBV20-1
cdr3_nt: TGCAGTGCGCGACAGGTCCCTGGCTACACCTTC
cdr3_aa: CSARQVPGYTF

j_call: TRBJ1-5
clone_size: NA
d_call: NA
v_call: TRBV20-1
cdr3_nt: TGCAGTGCTACAAGCGGTCAGCCCCAGCATTTT
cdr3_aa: CSATSGQPQHF

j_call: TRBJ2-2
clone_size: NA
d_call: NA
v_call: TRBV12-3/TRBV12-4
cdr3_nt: TGTGCCAGCAGTTTTTTACAGGGGAACACCGGGGAGCTGTTTTTT
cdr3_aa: CASSFLQGNTGELFF

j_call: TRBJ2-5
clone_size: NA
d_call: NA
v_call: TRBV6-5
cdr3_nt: TGTGCCAGCAGTTACGGGAGGGAGACCCAGTACTTC
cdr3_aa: CASSYGRETQYF

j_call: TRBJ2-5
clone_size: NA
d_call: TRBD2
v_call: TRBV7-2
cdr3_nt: TGTGCCAGCAGCTTAGGGGCGCTAGCGGGAGTTATAGGGCTCCAAGAGACCCAGTACTTC
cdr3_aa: CASSLGALAGVIGLQETQYF

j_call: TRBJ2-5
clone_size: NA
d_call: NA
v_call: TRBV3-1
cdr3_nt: TGTGCCAGCAGCCAAGGGGTAGGGACCCAGTACTTC
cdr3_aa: CASSQGVGTQYF

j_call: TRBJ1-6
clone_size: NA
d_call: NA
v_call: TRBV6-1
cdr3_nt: TGTGCCAGCAGGACGGGAGACGGGTATTCACCCCTCCACTTT
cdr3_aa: CASRTGDGYSPLHF

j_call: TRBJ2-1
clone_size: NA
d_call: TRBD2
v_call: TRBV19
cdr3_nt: TGTGCCAGTAGTAAACCTAGCGGTAACAATGAGCAGTTCTTC
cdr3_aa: CASSKPSGNNEQFF

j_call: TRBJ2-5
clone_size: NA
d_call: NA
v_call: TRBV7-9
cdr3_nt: TGTGCCAGCAGCTCCTCGGAGACCCAGTACTTC
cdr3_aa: CASSSSETQYF

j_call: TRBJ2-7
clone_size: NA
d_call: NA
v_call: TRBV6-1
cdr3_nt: TGTGCCAGCAGACCCTCCTTGACTGCCTCCTACGAGCAGTACTTC
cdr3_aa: CASRPSLTASYEQYF

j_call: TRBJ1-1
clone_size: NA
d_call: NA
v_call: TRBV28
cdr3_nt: TGTGCCAGCAGGGAGCTCGAGACAGTGAACACTGAAGCTTTCTTT
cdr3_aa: CASRELETVNTEAFF

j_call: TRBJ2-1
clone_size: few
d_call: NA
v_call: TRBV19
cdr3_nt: TGTGCCAGTAGCGACCATAAGCGGGTTTTGAATGAGCAGTTCTTC
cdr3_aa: CASSDHKRVLNEQFF

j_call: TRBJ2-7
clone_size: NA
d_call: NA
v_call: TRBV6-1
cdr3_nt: TGTGCCGGACGAGGGGGGGCAGGGGAGCAGTACTTC
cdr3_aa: CAGRGGAGEQYF

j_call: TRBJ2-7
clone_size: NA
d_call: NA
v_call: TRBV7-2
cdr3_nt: TGTGCCAGCAGCACCCGGGACTCGTACGAGCAGTACTTC
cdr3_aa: CASSTRDSYEQYF

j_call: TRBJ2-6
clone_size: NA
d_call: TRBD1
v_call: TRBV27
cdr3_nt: TGTGCCAGCACCCGGACAGGGGGTTACTCTGGGGCCAACGTCCTGACTTTC
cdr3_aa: CASTRTGGYSGANVLTF

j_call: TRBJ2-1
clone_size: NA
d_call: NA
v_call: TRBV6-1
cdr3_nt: TGTGCCAGCAGGAACGGTGCCAGTAGGGGGGCTGAGCAGTTCTTC
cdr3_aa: CASRNGASRGAEQFF

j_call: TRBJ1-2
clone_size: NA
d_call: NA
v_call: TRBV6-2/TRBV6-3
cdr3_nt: TGTGCCAGCAGTTACTCGTTGTATCTTGGACAGCCCTTCGATGGCTACACCTTC
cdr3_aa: CASSYSLYLGQPFDGYTF

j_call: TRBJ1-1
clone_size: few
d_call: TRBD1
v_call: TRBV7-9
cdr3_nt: TGTGCCAGCAGCCCTCACTTGGGACAGGGGAACACTGAAGCTTTCTTT
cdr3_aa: CASSPHLGQGNTEAFF

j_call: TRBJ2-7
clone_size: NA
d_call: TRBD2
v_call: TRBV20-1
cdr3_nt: TGCAGTGCTAGGACGCCTAGCGGGGGCTACGAGCAGTACTTC
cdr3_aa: CSARTPSGGYEQYF

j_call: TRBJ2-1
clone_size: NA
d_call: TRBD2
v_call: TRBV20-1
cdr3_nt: TGCAGTGCTCCTCGGCGGCTAGCGGGAGGATATGAGCAGTTCTTC
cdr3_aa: CSAPRRLAGGYEQFF

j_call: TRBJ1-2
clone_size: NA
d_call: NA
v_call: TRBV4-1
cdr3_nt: TGCGCCAGCAGCCAAGTCGCGACGGGGACGGAGTCTGAGGGCTACACCTTC
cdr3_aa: CASSQVATGTESEGYTF

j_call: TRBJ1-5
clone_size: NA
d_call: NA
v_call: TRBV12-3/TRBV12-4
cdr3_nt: TGTGCCAGCAGTGAAGGGGGTCTCAATCAGCCCCAGCATTTT
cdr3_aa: CASSEGGLNQPQHF

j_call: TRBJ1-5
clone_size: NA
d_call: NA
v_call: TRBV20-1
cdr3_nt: TGCAGTGCTAGAGATAAAGCCAGTCAGCCCCAGCATTTT
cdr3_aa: CSARDKASQPQHF

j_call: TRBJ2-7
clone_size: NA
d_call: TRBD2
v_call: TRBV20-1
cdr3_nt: TGCAGTGCTAGAACCCGACGCGGGAGGGCCTTCGGCGAGCAGTACTTC
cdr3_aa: CSARTRRGRAFGEQYF

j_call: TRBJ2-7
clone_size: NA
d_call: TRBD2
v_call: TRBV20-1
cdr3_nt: TGCAGTGCTAGGGAGAAAGCGGGAGGGCATTACGAGCAGTACTTC
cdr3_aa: CSAREKAGGHYEQYF

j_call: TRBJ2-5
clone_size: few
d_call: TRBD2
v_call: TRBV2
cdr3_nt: TGTGCCAGCAGACTGGTGGGGAGGGAAGGGTACTTC
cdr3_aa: CASRLVGREGYF

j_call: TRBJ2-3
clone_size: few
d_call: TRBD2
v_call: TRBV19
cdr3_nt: TGTGCCAGTGGGACTAGCGGTAGCACAGATACGCAGTATTTT
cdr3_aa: CASGTSGSTDTQYF

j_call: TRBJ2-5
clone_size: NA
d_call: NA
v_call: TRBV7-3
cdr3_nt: TGTGCCAGCAGCAGAGATTCGCGGGAGACCCAGTACTTC
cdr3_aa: CASSRDSRETQYF

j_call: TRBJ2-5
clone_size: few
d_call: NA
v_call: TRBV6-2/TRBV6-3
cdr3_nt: TGTGCCAGCACCCCAGGCGGGACGGAGACCCAGTACTTC
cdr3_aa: CASTPGGTETQYF

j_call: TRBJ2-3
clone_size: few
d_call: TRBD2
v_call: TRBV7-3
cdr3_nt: TGTGCCAGCAGCTCTTATCTCTTTAGCGGGAGGGCCGGAGATACGCAGTATTTT
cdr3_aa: CASSSYLFSGRAGDTQYF

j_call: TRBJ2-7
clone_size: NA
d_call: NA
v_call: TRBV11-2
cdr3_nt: TGTGCCAGCAGCCCGGCCGCGATCCTCTACGAGCAGTACTTC
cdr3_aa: CASSPAAILYEQYF

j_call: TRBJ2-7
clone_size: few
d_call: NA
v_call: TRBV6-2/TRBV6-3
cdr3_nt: TGTGCCAGCAGTCCGGCGAGGGAGCAGTACTTC
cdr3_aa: CASSPAREQYF

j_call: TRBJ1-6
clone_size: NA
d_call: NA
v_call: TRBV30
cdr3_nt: TGTGCCTGGAGTGGGATATGGGGGCCCCTCCACTTT
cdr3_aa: CAWSGIWGPLHF

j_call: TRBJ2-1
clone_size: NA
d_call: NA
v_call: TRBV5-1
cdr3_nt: TGCGCCAGCAGCTCCTCTCCGGGAGCCTCCTACAATGAGCAGTTCTTC
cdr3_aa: CASSSSPGASYNEQFF

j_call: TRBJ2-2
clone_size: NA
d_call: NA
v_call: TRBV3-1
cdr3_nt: TGTGCCAGCAGGGGTCTTAACACCGGGGAGCTGTTTTTT
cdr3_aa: CASRGLNTGELFF

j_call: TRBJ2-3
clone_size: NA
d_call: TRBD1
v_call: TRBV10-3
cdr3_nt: TGTGCCATCAGTGAGTGGCAGGGGGCGGGAGATACGCAGTATTTT
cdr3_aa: CAISEWQGAGDTQYF

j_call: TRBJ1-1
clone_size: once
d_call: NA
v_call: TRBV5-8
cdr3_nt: TGTGCCAGCAGCTCCAGACAGAATGAAGCTTTCTTT
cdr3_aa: CASSSRQNEAFF

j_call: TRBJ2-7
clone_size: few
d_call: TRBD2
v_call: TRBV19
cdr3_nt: TGTGCCAGTAGTAGGGGACTAGCGGACTACGAGCAGTACTTC
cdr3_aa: CASSRGLADYEQYF

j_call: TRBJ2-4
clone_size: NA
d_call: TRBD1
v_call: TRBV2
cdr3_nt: TGTACCAGCAGTGGAGGGACAGGGGGCGCTGCCAAAAACATTCAGTACTTC
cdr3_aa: CTSSGGTGGAAKNIQYF

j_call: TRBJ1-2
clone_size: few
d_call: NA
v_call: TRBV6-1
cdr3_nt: TGTGCCAGCAGTGTGGGCCTAGGCCCTCGTGGCTATGGCTACACCTTC
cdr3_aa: CASSVGLGPRGYGYTF

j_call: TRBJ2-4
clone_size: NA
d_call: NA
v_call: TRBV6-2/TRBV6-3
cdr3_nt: TGTGCCAGCAGTCGAGGGGATGCCAAAAACATTCAGTACTTC
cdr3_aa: CASSRGDAKNIQYF

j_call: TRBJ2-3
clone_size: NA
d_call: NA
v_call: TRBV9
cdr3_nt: TGTGCCAGCAGCGTAGGGAGTAGCACAGATACGCAGTATTTT
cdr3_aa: CASSVGSSTDTQYF

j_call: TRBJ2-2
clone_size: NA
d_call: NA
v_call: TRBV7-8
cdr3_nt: TGTGCCAGCAGCTTAAGTCTTAACACCGGGGAGCTGTTTTTT
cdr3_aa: CASSLSLNTGELFF

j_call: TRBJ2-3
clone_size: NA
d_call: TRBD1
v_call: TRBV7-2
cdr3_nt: TGTGCCAGCACCCCTCCCCGACAGGGAGTTGGTACGCAGTATTTT
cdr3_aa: CASTPPRQGVGTQYF